Sequencing of this T cell receptor beta chain was carried out in a study of blood T cells in healthy people across ages. Combining a sample-barcoded 5' primer with a J-beta primer mix, a second PCR ran for roughly 7 to 12 cycles. Each cDNA molecule was tagged by a template-switch adaptor that had 12 random nucleotides. TCRdb used MiXCR to reprocess the 5' RACE reads, holding one entry per CDR3 protein. In the table there are 1,800,000 or so distinct CDR3 sequences, about two fifths of which are singletons. Germline V lookup: CDR1 SEHNR, CDR2 FQNEAQ (reference sequence). V shed 4 bases, J shed 12 bases, and the junction held 17 bases outside the gene matches. This CDR3 has 16 amino acids. Investigators took ten milliliters of peripheral blood from every donor.

The sequencing sample was made of blood. The source is a human donor in good health. V is TRBV7-9 and J is TRBJ2-1; TRBD2 agrees at 8 bases. The CDR3: CASSSLLAGLGWGQFF. CDR3 in DNA: TGTGCCAGCAGCTCGCTTCTAGCGGGCCTTGGATGGGGGCAGTTCTTC.